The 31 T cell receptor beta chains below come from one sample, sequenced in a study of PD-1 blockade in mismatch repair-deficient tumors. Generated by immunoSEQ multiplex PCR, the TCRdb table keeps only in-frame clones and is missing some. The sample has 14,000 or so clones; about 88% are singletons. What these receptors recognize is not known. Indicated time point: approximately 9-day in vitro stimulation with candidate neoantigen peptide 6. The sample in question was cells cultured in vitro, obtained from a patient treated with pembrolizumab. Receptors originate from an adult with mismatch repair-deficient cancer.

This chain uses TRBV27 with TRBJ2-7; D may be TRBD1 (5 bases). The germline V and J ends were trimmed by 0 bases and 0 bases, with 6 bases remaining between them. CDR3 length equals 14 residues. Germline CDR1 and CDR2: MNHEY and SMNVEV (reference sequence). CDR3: CASSLSQVSYEQYF. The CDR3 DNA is TGTGCCAGCAGTTTATCACAGGTCTCCTACGAGCAGTACTTC.

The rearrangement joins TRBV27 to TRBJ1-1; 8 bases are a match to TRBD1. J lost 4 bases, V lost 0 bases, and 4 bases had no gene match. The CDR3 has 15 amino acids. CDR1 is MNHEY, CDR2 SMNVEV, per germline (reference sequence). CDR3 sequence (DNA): TGTGCCAGCAGTTTATCCAGGGGGCGAGGCACTGAAGCTTTCTTT. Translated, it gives CASSLSRGRGTEAFF.

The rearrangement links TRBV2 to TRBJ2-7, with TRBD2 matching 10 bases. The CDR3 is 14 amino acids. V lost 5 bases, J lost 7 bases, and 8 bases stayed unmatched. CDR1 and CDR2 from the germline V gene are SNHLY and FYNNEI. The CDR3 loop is CASSFLAGVGEQYF. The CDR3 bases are TGTGCCAGCAGTTTCCTAGCGGGAGTCGGTGAGCAGTACTTC.

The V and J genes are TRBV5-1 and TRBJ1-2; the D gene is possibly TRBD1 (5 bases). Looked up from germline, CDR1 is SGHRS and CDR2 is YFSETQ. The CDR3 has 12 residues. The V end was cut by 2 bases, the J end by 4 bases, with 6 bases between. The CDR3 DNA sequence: TGCGCCAGCAGCTTTGACAGCTATGGCTACACCTTC. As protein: CASSFDSYGYTF.

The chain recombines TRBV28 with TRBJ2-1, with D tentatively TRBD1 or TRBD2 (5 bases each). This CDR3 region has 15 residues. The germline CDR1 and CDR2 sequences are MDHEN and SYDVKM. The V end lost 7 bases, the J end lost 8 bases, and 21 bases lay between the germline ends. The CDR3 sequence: CASTPMGPLQDEQFF. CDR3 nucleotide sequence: TGTGCCAGCACCCCCATGGGACCGCTACAAGATGAGCAGTTCTTC.

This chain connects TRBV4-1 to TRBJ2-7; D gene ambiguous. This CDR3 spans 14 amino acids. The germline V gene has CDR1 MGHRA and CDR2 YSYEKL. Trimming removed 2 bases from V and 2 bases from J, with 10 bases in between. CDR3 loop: CASSQSPSTYEQYF. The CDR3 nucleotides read TGCGCCAGCAGCCAATCACCCAGCACCTACGAGCAGTACTTC.

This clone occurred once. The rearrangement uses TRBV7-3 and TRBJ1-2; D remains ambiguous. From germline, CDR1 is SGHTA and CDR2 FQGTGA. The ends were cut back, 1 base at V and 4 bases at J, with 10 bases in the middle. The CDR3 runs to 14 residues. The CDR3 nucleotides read TGTGCCAGCAGCTTAAGACCCGCCAGCTATGGCTACACCTTC. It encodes CASSLRPASYGYTF.

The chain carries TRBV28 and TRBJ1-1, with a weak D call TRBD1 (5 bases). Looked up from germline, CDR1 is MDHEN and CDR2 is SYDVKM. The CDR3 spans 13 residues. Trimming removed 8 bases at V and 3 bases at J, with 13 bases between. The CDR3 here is CASGGHDYTEAFF. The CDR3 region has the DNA TGTGCCAGCGGGGGTCACGACTACACTGAAGCTTTCTTT.

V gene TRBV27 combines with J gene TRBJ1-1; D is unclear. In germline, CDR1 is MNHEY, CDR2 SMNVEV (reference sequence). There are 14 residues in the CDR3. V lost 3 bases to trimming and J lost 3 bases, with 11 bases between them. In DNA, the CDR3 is TGTGCCAGCAGTTTCCGGGGAAGGGACACTGAAGCTTTCTTT. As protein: CASSFRGRDTEAFF.

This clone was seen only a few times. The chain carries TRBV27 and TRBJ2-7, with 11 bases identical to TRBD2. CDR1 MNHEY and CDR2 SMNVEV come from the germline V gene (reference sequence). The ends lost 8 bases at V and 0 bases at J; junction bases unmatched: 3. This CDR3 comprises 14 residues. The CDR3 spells CASCTSGSSYEQYF. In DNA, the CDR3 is TGTGCCAGCTGCACTAGCGGGAGCTCCTACGAGCAGTACTTC.

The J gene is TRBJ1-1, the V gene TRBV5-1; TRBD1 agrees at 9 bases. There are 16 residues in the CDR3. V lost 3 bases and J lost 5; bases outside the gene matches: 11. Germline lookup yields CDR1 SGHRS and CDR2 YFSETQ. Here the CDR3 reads CASSWGTGSLRTEAFF. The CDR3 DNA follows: TGCGCCAGCAGCTGGGGGACAGGGTCGTTGAGGACTGAAGCTTTCTTT.

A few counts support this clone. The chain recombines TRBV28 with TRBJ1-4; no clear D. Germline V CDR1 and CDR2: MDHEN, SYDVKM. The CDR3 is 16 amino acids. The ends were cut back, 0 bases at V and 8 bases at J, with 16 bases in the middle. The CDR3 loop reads CASSLCCGGWREKLFF. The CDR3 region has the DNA TGTGCCAGCAGTTTATGCTGTGGAGGGTGGAGGGAAAAACTGTTTTTT.

CDR3 nucleotide sequence: TGTGCCAGTAGTAAACCGGGACAGGGACTCTACGAGCAGTACTTC. Amino acids: CASSKPGQGLYEQYF. The rearrangement uses TRBV19 and TRBJ2-7; 9 bases align to TRBD1. The CDR3 spans 15 residues. V shed 4 bases and J 3 bases; nucleotides not matched to a gene: 7. Germline V gene sequence: CDR1 LNHDA, CDR2 SQIVND (reference sequence).

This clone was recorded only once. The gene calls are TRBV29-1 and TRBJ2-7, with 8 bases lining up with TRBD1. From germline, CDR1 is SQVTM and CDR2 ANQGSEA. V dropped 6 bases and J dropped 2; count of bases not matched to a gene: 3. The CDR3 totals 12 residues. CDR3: CSVDRGPYEQYF. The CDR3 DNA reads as TGCAGCGTCGACAGGGGTCCCTACGAGCAGTACTTC.

CDR3 loop: CASGRDSSTNEKLFF. The DNA for the CDR3 is TGTGCCAGTGGCCGCGACAGCTCAACTAATGAAAAACTGTTTTTT. This chain joins TRBV19 and TRBJ1-4; perhaps TRBD1 as D (5 bases). The V gene's germline CDR1 is LNHDA and CDR2 SQIVND (reference sequence). V was clipped by 8 bases and J by 0 bases, with 13 bases between them. This CDR3 comprises 15 residues.

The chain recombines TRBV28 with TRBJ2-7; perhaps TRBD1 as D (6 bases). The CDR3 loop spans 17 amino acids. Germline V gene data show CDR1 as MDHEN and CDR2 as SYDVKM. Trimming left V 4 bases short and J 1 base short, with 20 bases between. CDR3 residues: CASSSPLSKTGSYEQYF. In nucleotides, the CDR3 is TGTGCCAGCAGTTCCCCCCTATCGAAGACAGGTTCCTACGAGCAGTACTTC.

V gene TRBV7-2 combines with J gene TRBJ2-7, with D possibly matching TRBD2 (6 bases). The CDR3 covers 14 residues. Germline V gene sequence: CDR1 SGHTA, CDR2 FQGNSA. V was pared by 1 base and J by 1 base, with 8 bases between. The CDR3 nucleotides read TGTGCCAGCAGCTTAGGGCGGGGATCCTACGAGCAGTACTTC. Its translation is CASSLGRGSYEQYF.

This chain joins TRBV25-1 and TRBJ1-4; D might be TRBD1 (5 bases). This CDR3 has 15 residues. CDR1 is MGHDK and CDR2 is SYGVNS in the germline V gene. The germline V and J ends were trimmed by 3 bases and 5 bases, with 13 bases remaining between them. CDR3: CASSDPGTGNEKLFF. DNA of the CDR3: TGTGCCAGCAGTGACCCCGGGACGGGAAATGAAAAACTGTTTTTT.

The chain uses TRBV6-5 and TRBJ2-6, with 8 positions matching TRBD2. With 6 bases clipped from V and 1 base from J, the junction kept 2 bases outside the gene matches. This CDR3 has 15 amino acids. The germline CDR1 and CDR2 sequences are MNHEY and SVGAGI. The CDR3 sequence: CASRTSGSGANVLTF. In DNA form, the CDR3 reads TGTGCCAGCAGAACTAGCGGTTCTGGGGCCAACGTCCTGACTTTC.

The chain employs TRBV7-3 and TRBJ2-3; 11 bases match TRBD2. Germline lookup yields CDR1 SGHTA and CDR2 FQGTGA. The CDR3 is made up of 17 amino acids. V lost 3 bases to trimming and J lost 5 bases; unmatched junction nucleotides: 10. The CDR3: CASSFRGSGRAGDTQYF. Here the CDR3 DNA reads TGTGCCAGCAGCTTCCGTGGTAGCGGGAGGGCCGGAGATACGCAGTATTTT. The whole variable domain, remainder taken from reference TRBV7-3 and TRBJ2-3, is GAGVSQTPSNKVTEKGKYVELRCDPISGHTALYWYRQSLGQGPEFLIYFQGTGAADDSGLPNDRFFAVRPEGSVSTLKIQRTERGDSAVYLCASSFRGSGRAGDTQYFGPGTRLTVL.

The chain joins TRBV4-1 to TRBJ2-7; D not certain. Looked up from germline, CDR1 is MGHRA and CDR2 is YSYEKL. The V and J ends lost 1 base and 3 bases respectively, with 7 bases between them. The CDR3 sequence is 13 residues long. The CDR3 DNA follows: TGCGCCAGCAGCCAAGCGGACGGCTACGAGCAGTACTTC. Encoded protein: CASSQADGYEQYF.

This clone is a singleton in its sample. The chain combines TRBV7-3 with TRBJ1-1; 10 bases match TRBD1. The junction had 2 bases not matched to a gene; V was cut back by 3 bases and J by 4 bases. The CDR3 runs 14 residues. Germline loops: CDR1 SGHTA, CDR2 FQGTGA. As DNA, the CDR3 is TGTGCCAGCAGCTTGGGACAGGGGAGCACTGAAGCTTTCTTT. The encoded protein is CASSLGQGSTEAFF.

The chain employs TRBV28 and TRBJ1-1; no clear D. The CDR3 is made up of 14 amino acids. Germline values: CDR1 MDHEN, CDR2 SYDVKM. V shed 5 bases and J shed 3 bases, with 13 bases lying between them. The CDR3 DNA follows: TGTGCCAGCAGTCCCCATAGGATCTACACTGAAGCTTTCTTT. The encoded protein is CASSPHRIYTEAFF.

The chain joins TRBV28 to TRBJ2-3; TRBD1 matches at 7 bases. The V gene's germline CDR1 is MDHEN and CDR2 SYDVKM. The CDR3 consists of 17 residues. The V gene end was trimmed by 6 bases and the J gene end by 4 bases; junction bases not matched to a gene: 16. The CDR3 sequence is CASRSDRTLGEPDTQYF. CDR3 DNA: TGTGCCAGCAGGTCGGACAGGACCTTAGGGGAGCCAGATACGCAGTATTTT.

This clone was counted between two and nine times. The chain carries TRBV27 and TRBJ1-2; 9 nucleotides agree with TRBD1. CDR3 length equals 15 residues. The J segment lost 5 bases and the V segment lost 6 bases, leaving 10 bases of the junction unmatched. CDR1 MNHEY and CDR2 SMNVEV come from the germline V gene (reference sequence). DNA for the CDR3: TGTGCCAGCAGCCCTACAGGGGGCGTGGGTTATGGCTACACCTTC. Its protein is CASSPTGGVGYGYTF.

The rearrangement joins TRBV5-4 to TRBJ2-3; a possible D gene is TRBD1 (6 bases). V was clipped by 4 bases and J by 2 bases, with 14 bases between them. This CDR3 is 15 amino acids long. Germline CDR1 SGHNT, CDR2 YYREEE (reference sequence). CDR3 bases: TGTGCCAGCAGCCCAAGTCAGGGGAACACAGATACGCAGTATTTT. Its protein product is CASSPSQGNTDTQYF.

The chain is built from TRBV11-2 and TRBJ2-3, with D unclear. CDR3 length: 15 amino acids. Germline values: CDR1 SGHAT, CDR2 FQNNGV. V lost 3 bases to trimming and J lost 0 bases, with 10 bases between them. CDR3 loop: CASSFLRRSTDTQYF. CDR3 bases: TGTGCCAGCAGCTTTCTGCGAAGAAGCACAGATACGCAGTATTTT.

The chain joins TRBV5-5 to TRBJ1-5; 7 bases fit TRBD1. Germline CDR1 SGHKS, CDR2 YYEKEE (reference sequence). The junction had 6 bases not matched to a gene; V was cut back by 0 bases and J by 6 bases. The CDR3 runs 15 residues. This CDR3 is CASSLVPGGTQPQHF. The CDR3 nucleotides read TGTGCCAGCAGCTTGGTCCCAGGGGGGACTCAGCCCCAGCATTTT.

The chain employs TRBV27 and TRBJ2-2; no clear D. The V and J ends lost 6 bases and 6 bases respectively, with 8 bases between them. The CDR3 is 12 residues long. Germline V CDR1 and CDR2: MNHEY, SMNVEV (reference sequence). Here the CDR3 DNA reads TGTGCCAGCAGGTGGTACTCCGGGGAGCTGTTTTTT. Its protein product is CASRWYSGELFF.

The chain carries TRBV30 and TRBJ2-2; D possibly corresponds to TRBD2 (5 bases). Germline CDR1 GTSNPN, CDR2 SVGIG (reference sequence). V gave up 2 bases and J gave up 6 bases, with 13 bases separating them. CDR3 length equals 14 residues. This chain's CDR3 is CAWSRMGVSGELFF. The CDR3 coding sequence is TGTGCCTGGAGTAGGATGGGAGTGTCCGGGGAGCTGTTTTTT.

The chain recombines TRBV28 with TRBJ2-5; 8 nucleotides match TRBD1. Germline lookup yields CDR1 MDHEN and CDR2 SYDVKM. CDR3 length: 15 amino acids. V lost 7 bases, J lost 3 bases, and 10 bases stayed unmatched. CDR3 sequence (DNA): TGTGCCAGCACTTCACAGGACAGGGCAGAAGAGACCCAGTACTTC. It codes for CASTSQDRAEETQYF.